The 4 T cell receptor beta chains below come from one sample, sequenced in a study of early T cells in non-severe SARS-CoV-2 infection. TCRdb re-called the 5' RACE reads through MiXCR, storing one row per CDR3 protein. The sample yields tens of thousands of distinct CDR3 sequences, about 14% seen once. Sequencing input: whole blood. Receptor source: an adult who was a healthcare worker with PCR-confirmed SARS-CoV-2 infection or an uninfected control (not recorded which).

V usage is TRBV20-1 and J usage is TRBJ2-7, with D maybe TRBD1 (5 bases). Germline loops: CDR1 DFQATT, CDR2 SNEGSKA (reference sequence). V gave up 0 bases and J gave up 0 bases, with 12 bases separating them. The CDR3 runs to 15 residues. CDR3 protein: CSARDFDSYSYEQYF. The CDR3 nucleotides read TGCAGTGCTAGAGATTTTGACAGCTACTCCTACGAGCAGTACTTC.

The genes are TRBV11-2 and TRBJ2-3, with D possibly matching TRBD2 (6 bases). CDR1 is SGHAT and CDR2 is FQNNGV in the germline V gene. V lost 1 base and J 8 bases, leaving 10 bases between the germline ends. This CDR3 contains 13 residues. The CDR3 reads CASSLGRGTTQYF. CDR3 nucleotides: TGTGCCAGCAGCTTAGGGAGGGGAACTACGCAGTATTTT. Full variable domain (rest looked up from reference TRBV11-2 and TRBJ2-3): EAGVAQSPRYKIIEKRQSVAFWCNPISGHATLYWYQQILGQGPKLLIQFQNNGVVDDSQLPKDRFSAERLKGVDSTLKIQPAKLEDSAVYLCASSLGRGTTQYFGPGTRLTVL.

This clonotype was found many times. The chain uses TRBV6-6 and TRBJ1-1, with D perhaps TRBD1 (5 bases). This CDR3 contains 16 residues. The germline gives CDR1 MNHNY, CDR2 SVGAGI (reference sequence). V gave up 2 bases and J gave up 6 bases, with 19 bases separating them. DNA of the CDR3: TGTGCCAGCAGTTACCGAAGGGGAAGGGGTATCCCTGAAGCTTTCTTT. Its protein product is CASSYRRGRGIPEAFF.

CDR3 bases: TGCAGTGCTAGACCCCCGGGACACCCTACCTACAATGAGCAGTTCTTC. Amino acid sequence: CSARPPGHPTYNEQFF. This sequence joins TRBV20-1 and TRBJ2-1; D might be TRBD1 (6 bases). Germline CDR1 is DFQATT and CDR2 is SNEGSKA (reference sequence). V was shortened by 2 bases and J by 2 bases, with 16 bases between the two germline ends. The CDR3 runs 16 residues.